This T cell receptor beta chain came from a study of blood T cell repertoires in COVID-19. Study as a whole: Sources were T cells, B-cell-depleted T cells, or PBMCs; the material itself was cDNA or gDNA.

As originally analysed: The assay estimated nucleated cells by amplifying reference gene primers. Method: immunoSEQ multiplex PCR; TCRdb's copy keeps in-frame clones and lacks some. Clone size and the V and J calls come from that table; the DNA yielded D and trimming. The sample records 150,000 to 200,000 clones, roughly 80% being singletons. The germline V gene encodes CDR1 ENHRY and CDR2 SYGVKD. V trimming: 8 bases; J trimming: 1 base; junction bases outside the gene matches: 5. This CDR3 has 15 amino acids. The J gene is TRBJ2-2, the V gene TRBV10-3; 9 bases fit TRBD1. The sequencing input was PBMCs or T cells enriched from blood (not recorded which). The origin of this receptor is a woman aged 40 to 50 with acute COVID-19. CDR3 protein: CAILPDRGNTGELFF. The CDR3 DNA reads TGTGCCATCCTCCCGGACAGGGGGAACACCGGGGAGCTGTTTTTT.